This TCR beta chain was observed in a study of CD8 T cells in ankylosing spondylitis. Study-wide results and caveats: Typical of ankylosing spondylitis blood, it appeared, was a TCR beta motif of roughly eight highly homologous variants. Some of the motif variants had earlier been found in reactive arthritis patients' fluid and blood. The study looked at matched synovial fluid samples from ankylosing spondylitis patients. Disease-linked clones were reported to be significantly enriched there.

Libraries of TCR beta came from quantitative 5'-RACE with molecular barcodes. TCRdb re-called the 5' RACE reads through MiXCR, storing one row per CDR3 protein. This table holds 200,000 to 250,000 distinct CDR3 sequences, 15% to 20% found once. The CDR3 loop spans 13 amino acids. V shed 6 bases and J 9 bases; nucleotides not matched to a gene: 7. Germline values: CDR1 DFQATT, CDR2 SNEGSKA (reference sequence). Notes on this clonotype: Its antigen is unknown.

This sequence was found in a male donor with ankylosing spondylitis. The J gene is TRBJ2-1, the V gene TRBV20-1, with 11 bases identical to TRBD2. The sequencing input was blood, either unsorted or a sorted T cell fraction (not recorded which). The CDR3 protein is CSARGTSGSEQFF. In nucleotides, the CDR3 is TGCAGTGCAAGGGGGACTAGCGGTAGTGAGCAGTTCTTC.